This T cell receptor (beta chain) was found in a study of beta chain features in type 1 diabetes. The study's findings and limits: Shorter TCRB CDR3s, moderately but significantly so, marked every one of the four CD4+ subsets in Type 1 diabetes patients. A closer apparent resemblance between naive, central memory and Treg TCRB repertoires was seen in patients than in healthy donors.

The entirety of the isolated RNA underwent reverse transcription, so expressed TCRB transcripts were sequenced. TCRdb keeps only in-frame clones here, not all; method: immunoSEQ multiplex PCR. The table records about 160,000 clones, 6.5% to 10% of them present only once. Comment on this clone: No antigen is known for it.

Purities over 95% were achieved in all sorted populations. This CDR3 has 14 amino acids. Trimming removed 4 bases from V and 6 bases from J; junction bases left unmatched: 4. Germline V gene data show CDR1 as SGDLS and CDR2 as YYNGEE. This chain connects TRBV9 to TRBJ1-5; TRBD1 matches 10 bases. This sequence originates from a woman between 18 and 29 years old with type 1 diabetes. The specimen was central memory CD4+ T cells from blood. CDR3: CASSSDRGRQPQHF. The CDR3 bases are TGTGCCAGCAGCTCTGACAGGGGGCGTCAGCCCCAGCATTTT.